This TCR beta chain was captured by sequencing in a study of T cells in Graves' hyperthyroidism and ophthalmopathy. Across the whole study: Sampling of peripheral blood happened at initial diagnosis, prior to any treatment.

Amplified TCR beta CDR3 regions came from RNA transcripts. A set of HTBI primers served as the primers for a first-round RT-PCR of the TCR CDR3. TCRdb independently ran MiXCR on the multiplex PCR reads; one entry per CDR3 protein. The repertoire has around 300,000 distinct CDR3 sequences, approximately 15% of them found once; the top ten carry around 32%. Unmatched junction bases numbered 10, after V lost 0 bases and J lost 7 bases. This CDR3 contains 17 residues. Germline V CDR1 and CDR2: SGHRS, YFSETQ. This clonotype was detected many times. This TCR derives from a woman in her forties with Graves' ophthalmopathy. The sequenced sample was blood. The chain couples TRBV5-1 to TRBJ2-1, with TRBD1 matching 10 bases. Here the CDR3 reads CASSLGAGTGAINEQFF. The CDR3 DNA reads TGCGCCAGCAGCTTGGGAGCCGGGACAGGGGCGATAAATGAGCAGTTCTTC. The full variable domain, with the rest looked up from reference TRBV5-1 and TRBJ2-1, is KAGVTQTPRYLIKTRGQQVTLSCSPISGHRSVSWYQQTPGQGLQFLFEYFSETQRNKGNFPGRFSGRQFSNSRSEMNVSTLELGDSALYLCASSLGAGTGAINEQFFGPGTRLTVL.